Listed here is a single T cell receptor beta chain. The antigen is not known. The assay was immunoSEQ multiplex PCR, and TCRdb's table has in-frame clones only and misses some. The sample contains hundreds of thousands of clones, more than 95% of which appear only once. The sample belongs to a study of shared clonotypes between healthy human individuals. Whole-study findings and limits: Naive subsets tended to show greater estimated richness than memory subsets.

The CD4+ fraction was divided into a CD45RA+ naive subset and a CD45RA-negative memory subset. V was cut by 0 bases and J by 0 bases, with 3 bases left in between. The CDR3 covers 13 residues. Looked up from germline, CDR1 is SGHKS and CDR2 is YYEKEE (reference sequence). This TCR came from a young woman in good health. The sample comprised naive CD4+ T cells sorted from blood. Subset of the sample: CD45RA+ positively selected. V is TRBV5-5 and J is TRBJ1-1; no firm D call. The CDR3 DNA is TGTGCCAGCAGCTTGGGGCTGAACACTGAAGCTTTCTTT. It translates to CASSLGLNTEAFF.